A single sample is the source of the 25 T cell receptor beta chains below, sequenced in a study of T cell responses to AZD1222 COVID-19 vaccine. Libraries were prepared by immunoSEQ multiplex PCR; TCRdb keeps only in-frame clonotypes and omits some of them. Altogether around 78,000 clones are present, around 87% being singletons, with the ten largest covering approximately 25%. The specimen was peripheral blood, collected on day 0 of AZD1222 vaccination. These receptors were obtained from an adult in good health.

The chain has TRBV12-3 or TRBV12-4 and TRBJ2-6, with D uncertain. CDR3 size: 13 residues. Trimming shortened V by 6 bases and J by 2 bases, and 5 bases separated the two germline ends. CDR3 loop: CASSETGANVLTF. CDR3 bases: TGTGCCAGCAGCGAAACTGGGGCCAACGTCCTGACTTTC.

The chain has TRBV5-4 and TRBJ2-5; D is possibly TRBD1 (6 bases). From germline, CDR1 is SGHNT and CDR2 YYREEE (reference sequence). This CDR3 contains 14 residues. V was pared by 0 bases and J by 4 bases, with 10 bases between. CDR3 residues: CASSLEGVGETQYF. CDR3 in DNA: TGTGCCAGCAGCTTGGAGGGGGTCGGAGAGACCCAGTACTTC. The entire variable domain, with the rest obtained from reference TRBV5-4 and TRBJ2-5, is as follows: ETGVTQSPTHLIKTRGQQVTLRCSSQSGHNTVSWYQQALGQGPQFIFQYYREEENGRGNFPPRFSGLQFPNYSSELNVNALELDDSALYLCASSLEGVGETQYFGPGTRLLVL.

The chain joins TRBV25-1 to TRBJ1-4; TRBD1 matches 8 bases. Germline CDR1 MGHDK, CDR2 SYGVNS. Trimming at V came to 5 bases and at J to 2 bases, leaving 4 bases not matched to a gene. The CDR3 is 15 amino acids. The CDR3 nucleotides read TGTGCCAGCAGTCTCAGGACAGGGACTAATGAAAAACTGTTTTTT. Protein: CASSLRTGTNEKLFF.

The chain joins TRBV6-2 or TRBV6-3 to TRBJ1-4; D perhaps matches TRBD1 (5 bases). The CDR3 runs to 18 residues. Per germline, CDR1 MNHEY and CDR2 SVGEGT. Trimming pared 0 bases from V and 8 bases from J, leaving 22 bases between. CDR3 coding DNA: TGTGCCAGCAGTTACTCGTCCCCCCCGGGACCCGATTCGGAAAAACTGTTTTTT. It is translated as CASSYSSPPGPDSEKLFF.

The V and J genes are TRBV24-1 and TRBJ2-3, with D maybe TRBD2 (7 bases). The CDR3 loop spans 16 amino acids. Trimming cost V 3 bases and J 3 bases, with 15 bases left between them. Germline V gives CDR1 KGHDR, CDR2 SFDVKD. CDR3 sequence: CATSDRTGGDTDTQYF. CDR3 sequence (DNA): TGTGCCACCAGTGATAGGACGGGGGGCGATACAGATACGCAGTATTTT.

The rearrangement uses TRBV15 and TRBJ2-5, with 10 bases identical to TRBD1. The V gene's germline CDR1 is LNHNV and CDR2 YYDKDF (reference sequence). The CDR3 totals 14 residues. Losses at the gene ends were 4 bases for V and 5 bases for J; bases not matched to a gene: 4. The CDR3 DNA is TGTGCCACCAGCATTGGGACAGGGGACGAGACCCAGTACTTC. Its translation: CATSIGTGDETQYF.

The CDR3 nucleotides read TGTGCCAGTAGCCTGGGACTAGCGGGGGAGACTTCGAACACCGGGGAGCTGTTTTTT. Protein: CASSLGLAGETSNTGELFF. The chain uses TRBV19 and TRBJ2-2; 14 positions match TRBD2. Germline V gene sequence: CDR1 LNHDA, CDR2 SQIVND (reference sequence). This CDR3 region has 19 residues. V was clipped by 6 bases and J by 0 bases; unmatched bases: 9.

DNA for the CDR3: TGTGCCAGCAGCCCCACGGGTGAGCAGTACTTC. It encodes CASSPTGEQYF. The chain links TRBV6-4 to TRBJ2-7, with unresolved D. With 6 bases removed from V and 7 bases from J, the gap between germline ends came to 10 bases. The CDR3 contains 11 residues. The germline gives CDR1 MRHNA, CDR2 SNTAGT.

The genes are TRBV12-3 or TRBV12-4 and TRBJ2-2; D gene uncertain. CDR3 length equals 12 residues. The germline V and J ends were trimmed by 5 bases and 1 base, with 2 bases remaining between them. The chain's CDR3 is CASSRNTGELFF. CDR3 DNA: TGTGCCAGCAGTCGGAACACCGGGGAGCTGTTTTTT.

This chain uses TRBV18 with TRBJ2-1, with 8 bases matching TRBD1. The germline V gene encodes CDR1 KGHSH and CDR2 LQKENI. This CDR3 region has 14 residues. With V trimmed by 1 base and J by 14 bases, 10 bases remained unmatched. CDR3 region: CASSPLADRASEFF. The CDR3 nucleotides are TGTGCCAGCTCACCACTCGCGGACAGGGCTTCCGAGTTCTTC. The whole variable domain, remainder taken from reference TRBV18 and TRBJ2-1, is NAGVMQNPRHLVRRRGQEARLRCSPMKGHSHVYWYRQLPEEGLKFMVYLQKENIIDESGMPKERFSAEFPKEGPSILRIQQVVRGDSAAYFCASSPLADRASEFFGPGTRLTVL.

The chain combines TRBV10-3 with TRBJ2-3, with a possible D match to TRBD2 (6 bases). Per the germline V gene, CDR1 is ENHRY and CDR2 is SYGVKD. The CDR3 length is 14 residues. The V end was cut by 4 bases, the J end by 1 base, with 9 bases between. The CDR3 region has the DNA TGTGCCATCAGTGCCGGGGGTCGCACAGATACGCAGTATTTT. Translated: CAISAGGRTDTQYF.

The chain recombines TRBV25-1 with TRBJ1-4; D call uncertain. Germline V gene lookup returns CDR1 MGHDK and CDR2 SYGVNS. The V gene lost 1 base and the J gene lost 2 bases, with 5 bases spanning the gap. This CDR3 is 14 amino acids long. CDR3 protein: CASSESSTNEKLFF. The CDR3 DNA reads TGTGCCAGCAGTGAATCCTCGACTAATGAAAAACTGTTTTTT.

The gene calls are TRBV29-1 and TRBJ2-3; D gene uncertain. Germline CDR1 SQVTM, CDR2 ANQGSEA. The CDR3 has 17 residues. V was pared by 1 base and J by 3 bases, with 20 bases between. CDR3 in DNA: TGCAGCGTTGAAGGGGTGTCTGCTACCCTTGGGACAGATACGCAGTATTTT. It is translated as CSVEGVSATLGTDTQYF.

This chain joins TRBV5-1 and TRBJ1-1, with D unclear. The V gene's germline CDR1 is SGHRS and CDR2 YFSETQ. V lost 0 bases and J 8 bases, leaving 17 bases between the germline ends. This CDR3 contains 15 residues. The CDR3 reads CASSLDAVESAEAFF. CDR3 sequence (DNA): TGCGCCAGCAGCTTGGATGCGGTGGAATCCGCAGAAGCTTTCTTT.

CDR3 region: CASTILGGKLFF. CDR3 nucleotide sequence: TGTGCCAGCACCATTCTAGGGGGAAAACTGTTTTTT. The J gene is TRBJ1-4, the V gene TRBV2, with a weak D call TRBD1 (6 bases). CDR3 length: 12 residues. Germline CDR1 is SNHLY and CDR2 is FYNNEI. V was cut by 7 bases and J by 10 bases, with 13 bases left in between. Variable domain in full (rest from reference TRBV2 and TRBJ1-4): EPEVTQTPSHQVTQMGQEVILRCVPISNHLYFYWYRQILGQKVEFLVSFYNNEISEKSEIFDDQFSVERPDGSNFTLKIRSTKLEDSAMYFCASTILGGKLFFGSGTQLSVL.

This chain connects TRBV9 to TRBJ1-6; weak D call: TRBD1 (5 bases). Trimming cost V 3 bases and J 10 bases, with 14 bases left between them. There are 14 residues in the CDR3. The germline CDR1 and CDR2 sequences are SGDLS and YYNGEE. This chain's CDR3 is CASSALSGNSPLHF. DNA for the CDR3: TGTGCCAGCAGCGCGCTTTCAGGGAACTCACCCCTCCACTTT.

CDR3: CASSYRGYQETQYF. The CDR3 DNA reads as TGTGCCAGCAGCTACAGGGGATACCAAGAGACCCAGTACTTC. The rearrangement links TRBV11-1 to TRBJ2-5, with 7 bases matching TRBD1. CDR3 length: 14 amino acids. Trimming at V came to 4 bases and at J to 0 bases, leaving 2 bases not matched to a gene. Germline-derived CDR1 and CDR2 are SGHAT and FQDESV (reference sequence).

The CDR3, as DNA: TGCGCCAGCAGTGGGACGGACCGACAGGGACTGAGCTACACCTTC. This encodes CASSGTDRQGLSYTF. The V gene is TRBV10-2, the J gene TRBJ1-2; 7 bases are shared with TRBD1. Germline V gene lookup returns CDR1 WSHSY and CDR2 SAAADI. There are 15 residues in the CDR3. V was clipped by 4 bases and J by 9 bases; unmatched bases: 14.

The rearrangement joins TRBV7-2 to TRBJ1-2; D gene unclear. CDR1 is SGHTA and CDR2 is FQGNSA in the germline V gene. With 0 bases removed from V and 6 bases from J, the gap between germline ends came to 11 bases. The CDR3 is 14 residues long. The CDR3 region is CASSLAGSLNGYTF. Here the CDR3 DNA reads TGTGCCAGCAGCTTAGCAGGGTCTTTAAATGGCTACACCTTC. Looking up the rest from reference TRBV7-2 and TRBJ1-2 gives the full variable domain: GAGVSQSPSNKVTEKGKDVELRCDPISGHTALYWYRQSLGQGLEFLIYFQGNSAPDKSGLPSDRFSAERTGGSVSTLTIQRTQQEDSAVYLCASSLAGSLNGYTFGSGTRLTVV.

In DNA form, the CDR3 reads TGTGCCAGCTCACCACAATCCGGGGGACCCACCTACAATGAGCAGTTCTTC. Translation gives CASSPQSGGPTYNEQFF. This chain joins TRBV18 and TRBJ2-1, with D possibly being TRBD2 (6 bases). The V gene's germline CDR1 is KGHSH and CDR2 LQKENI. Trimming shortened V by 1 base and J by 2 bases, and 15 bases separated the two germline ends. This CDR3 comprises 17 residues.

This clone has a single count. The rearrangement joins TRBV2 to TRBJ1-5; D remains unclear. CDR3 length: 15 residues. Germline-derived CDR1 and CDR2 are SNHLY and FYNNEI. Trimming took off 0 bases at V and 5 bases at J, with 11 bases between the two ends. The CDR3: CASSEAQAVHQPQHF. Here the CDR3 DNA reads TGTGCCAGCAGTGAAGCGCAGGCAGTGCATCAGCCCCAGCATTTT.

This clone was counted only a few times. The CDR3 nucleotides are TGTGCCAGCAGTTCTTACAGGGGGCGAGGGGAGCAGTACTTC. Amino acids: CASSSYRGRGEQYF. This chain uses TRBV6-5 with TRBJ2-7, with 9 bases identical to TRBD1. CDR3 length equals 14 residues. J lost 7 bases, V lost 4 bases, and 8 bases had no gene match. Per the germline V gene, CDR1 is MNHEY and CDR2 is SVGAGI.

The genes are TRBV7-2 and TRBJ1-2; a possible D gene is TRBD1 (5 bases). This CDR3 comprises 14 residues. V lost 5 bases and J 7 bases, leaving 17 bases between the germline ends. Per germline, CDR1 SGHTA and CDR2 FQGNSA. The CDR3 region has the DNA TGTGCCAGCAGCCTCGGGGACGCCCTCGTTGGCTACACCTTC. It translates to CASSLGDALVGYTF.

The genes are TRBV11-2 and TRBJ1-4; D unclear. This CDR3 is 14 amino acids long. V shed 1 base and J shed 6 bases, with 9 bases lying between them. Per germline, CDR1 SGHAT and CDR2 FQNNGV. CDR3 sequence (DNA): TGTGCCAGCAGCTTAGGGTCTTGGGATGAAAAACTGTTTTTT. Translation: CASSLGSWDEKLFF. The variable domain in full, completed from reference TRBV11-2 and TRBJ1-4, reads EAGVAQSPRYKIIEKRQSVAFWCNPISGHATLYWYQQILGQGPKLLIQFQNNGVVDDSQLPKDRFSAERLKGVDSTLKIQPAKLEDSAVYLCASSLGSWDEKLFFGSGTQLSVL.

The CDR3 DNA reads TGTGCCAGCAGTGAGAGACAACAGCCGAACACTGAAGCTTTCTTT. It specifies CASSERQQPNTEAFF. The chain has TRBV2 and TRBJ1-1, with D unclear. CDR1 is SNHLY, CDR2 FYNNEI, per germline. The CDR3 length is 15 residues. The germline V and J ends were trimmed by 3 bases and 1 base, with 12 bases remaining between them.